This T cell receptor (beta chain) was documented in a study of shared clonotypes between healthy human individuals. In the study overall: CD4 naive and memory got three plates each, CD8 naive two, CD8 memory one.

All of the donors resided in Nashville, Tennessee, and each was a Caucasian adult. The CDR3 is 15 amino acids. Germline CDR1 reads MRHNA; CDR2 reads SNTAGT. Trimming took off 2 bases at V and 3 bases at J, with 11 bases between the two ends. This clone was observed once. Some clones are missing from TCRdb's copy, which holds only in-frame ones; the method was immunoSEQ multiplex PCR. The sample lists roughly 1,500,000 clones, around 98% occurring once. The material sequenced was naive CD4+ T cells sorted from blood. Documented subset: CD45RA+ positively selected. The sequence was obtained from a man aged 30 to 45 in good health. The chain joins TRBV6-4 to TRBJ2-1; TRBD1 might be the D (5 bases). The CDR3 spells CASSDGQGNYNEQFF. In DNA form, the CDR3 reads TGTGCCAGCAGTGACGGGCAGGGTAACTACAATGAGCAGTTCTTC.